This T cell receptor (beta chain) was sequenced during a study of cytomegalovirus exposure and HLA in healthy donors. Whole-study context: Of 398 genotyped donors, approximately 80% clustered with self-reported Caucasian donors. Study-level results: Reports described diagnosis of cytomegalovirus status by the classifier as highly specific and sensitive. An ancestry cluster, one associated with Asian ancestry, reportedly showed fewer N-insertions than the 666-donor mean in a later analysis. Reportedly, TCR beta sequences accurately predicted HLA-A and HLA-B alleles in most subjects.

CDR1 and CDR2 from the germline V gene are SGDLS and YYNGEE. The CDR3 runs 17 residues. With V trimmed by 4 bases and J by 5 bases, 9 bases remained unmatched. Of note for this clone: Its antigen is unknown.

The study ran its PCR with 60 Vbeta and 13 Jbeta primers. Method: immunoSEQ multiplex PCR; TCRdb's copy keeps in-frame clones and lacks some. The sample yields around 39,000 clones, 60% to 85% seen once. Source material: PBMCs. The rearrangement links TRBV9 to TRBJ2-2; 12 bases match TRBD2. This TCR was sampled from a man aged 30-40 years in good health and CMV-seronegative. Here the CDR3 DNA reads TGTGCCAGCAGCCCTCCAGGACTAGCGGGAATTACCGGGGAGCTGTTTTTT. Translation gives CASSPPGLAGITGELFF.